This T cell receptor beta chain was retrieved from a study of shared clonotypes between healthy human individuals (dated by TCRdb to the early 2020s). Background on the whole study: The cohort comprised two women and a few men aged 18 to 49 years. Per donor, three plates each were used for CD4 naive and CD4 memory, two for CD8 naive, and one for CD8 memory. Leukapheresis yielded between about 0.85 and 10 billion PBMCs per donor. To estimate repertoire size and how much clonotypes are shared between individuals, the study performed deep sequencing of blood TCR repertoires from about five healthy adults. To increase sequencing depth and limit assay-specific biases, TCR repertoire library preparation and sequencing were carried out by different laboratories using diverse techniques.

For the CD8 naive samples, CD45RO-negative cells were positively selected for CCR7, yielding a CD45RA+CCR7+ population from which TemRA cells were excluded. Healthy HIV-negative adults with no recently reported acute infections or vaccinations were included as donors. Every donor was a Caucasian adult residing in Nashville, Tennessee, USA. Blood was obtained by leukapheresis, after which PBMCs were separated by Ficoll-Histopaque density gradient centrifugation and cryopreserved in liquid nitrogen vapor phase. Purity and quantity of every magnetically sorted T cell population were checked by analytical flow cytometry. Each sorted fraction had its genomic DNA isolated and then quantified by UV absorbance on a Nanodrop 2000c. Points the paper makes about the study in general: Higher generation probabilities were observed for clonotypes shared by all four sorted-subset donors than for non-shared clonotypes. When four donors were compared, the shared fraction of clonotypes was around 5.1% for naive CD4, less than 4% for naive CD8, 2.3% for memory CD4, and roughly 0.43% for memory CD8. Sampling was restricted to blood, and TCR repertoires in tissues likely differ from the TCR repertoires found in blood. Rarefaction of sorted-subset datasets indicated incomplete sequencing despite the large sequencing depth. Because the study included a small number of donors, the genetic and exposure-history diversity represented was limited. Pairwise subsampling indicated that sequencing depth was expected to affect the degree of clonotype sharing among donors. Naive subsets generally had larger estimated clonotype richness than memory subsets did.

TCR CDR3 regions were amplified from genomic DNA by multiplex PCR using the deep immunoSEQ assay. Extracted genomic DNA from each cell subset was spread evenly across all wells of several immunoSEQ 96-well plates, with each plate serving as a replicate. For sorted subsets, each replicate PCR was loaded with around 200 ng genomic DNA, equivalent to 32,000 or so T cell genomes. Purified libraries were measured with a Qubit 3.0 fluorometer, size-checked on a Bioanalyzer 2100, and measured again with the KAPA Library Quantification kit. A separate single-read 150-cycle Illumina NextSeq 550 flow cell was used to sequence each immunoSEQ 96-well plate. The original pipeline was this. Because the immunoSEQ output included only junctional sequences and no quality scores, the filtering could not be the same as the filtering used for full-length reads. To assign V/J genes and CDR3, sequences were annotated using PyIR, a Python wrapper for IgBLAST v1.9, with IMGT germline references. Any read was removed if the V/J assignment was weak (E-value above 1e-6), the CDR3 was missing, or the read contained stop codons, out-of-frame junctions, or ambiguous translated residues. V3J clonotypes were defined as sequences sharing an identical inferred V gene, J gene, and CDR3 amino acid sequence. Percentage overlap between repertoires was computed as shared unique clonotypes divided by the size of the smaller repertoire. Three approaches were used to assess repertoire richness: RTK rarefaction, the Chao1 estimator, and Recon v2.1 estimates of unobserved clonotypes. Generation probabilities were computed with OLGA for all TCRbeta clonotypes obtained by the gDNA method from a few donors. Imported from immuneACCESS, the table was reduced by TCRdb to in-frame sequences with V and J called. These copies leave out some clones; in studies compared against another copy, an unresolved V gene accounts for under half, and the cause of the remainder is not known. V and J calls and clone size come straight from that table; D and trimming were deduced from the DNA. This sample comprises fewer than 850,000 clones, about 96% of them detected only once. The ten most abundant clones make up about 0.25% of the sample.

CDR1 and CDR2, per the germline V gene (reference sequence), are WNHNN and SYGVQD. The germline ends are 12 bases apart after V is trimmed by 2 bases and J by 2 bases. There are 15 amino acids in the CDR3, from cysteine to phenylalanine inclusive. The entry retains the CDR3 DNA only, 45 bases that are in frame from base 1. Worth noting for this clone: The target of this receptor is not known. No base-level quality is on record; no much larger clone is a single base apart.

The chain couples TRBV10-1 to TRBJ1-1; the D gene is unclear. The TCR comes from a man aged 25-45 years in good health. The sample taken for sequencing was naive CD8+ T cells sorted from blood. Read against the paper, the sample's cell subset or site label means: CD45RA+CCR7+. The CDR3 protein sequence reads: CASSELPGINTEAFF. In nucleotide form, the sequence is TGCGCCAGCAGTGAGCTACCCGGGATTAACACTGAAGCTTTCTTT.